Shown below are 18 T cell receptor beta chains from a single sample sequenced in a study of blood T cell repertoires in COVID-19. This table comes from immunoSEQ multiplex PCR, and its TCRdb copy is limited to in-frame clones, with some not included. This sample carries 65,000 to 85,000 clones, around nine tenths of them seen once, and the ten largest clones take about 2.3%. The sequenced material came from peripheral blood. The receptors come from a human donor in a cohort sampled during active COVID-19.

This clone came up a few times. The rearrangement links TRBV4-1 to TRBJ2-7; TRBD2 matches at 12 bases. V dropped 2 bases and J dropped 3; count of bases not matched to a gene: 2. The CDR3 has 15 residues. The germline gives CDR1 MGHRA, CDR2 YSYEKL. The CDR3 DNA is TGCGCCAGCAGCCAAACGACTAGCGGGGGCTACGAGCAGTACTTC. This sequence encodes CASSQTTSGGYEQYF.

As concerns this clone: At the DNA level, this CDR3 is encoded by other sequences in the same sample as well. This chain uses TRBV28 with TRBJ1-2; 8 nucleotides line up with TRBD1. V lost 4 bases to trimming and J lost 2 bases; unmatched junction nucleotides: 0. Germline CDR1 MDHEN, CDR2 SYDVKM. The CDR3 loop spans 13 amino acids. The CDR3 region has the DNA TGTGCCAGCAGTTCAGGGGGCAACTATGGCTACACCTTC. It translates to CASSSGGNYGYTF.

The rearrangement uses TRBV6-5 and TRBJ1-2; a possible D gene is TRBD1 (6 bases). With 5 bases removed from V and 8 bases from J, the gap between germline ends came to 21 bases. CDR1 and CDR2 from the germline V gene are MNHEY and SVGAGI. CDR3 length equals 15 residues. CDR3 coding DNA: TGTGCCAGCAGTATCCTCTTGGGGGCGCAGGGCGGCTACACCTTC. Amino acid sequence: CASSILLGAQGGYTF.

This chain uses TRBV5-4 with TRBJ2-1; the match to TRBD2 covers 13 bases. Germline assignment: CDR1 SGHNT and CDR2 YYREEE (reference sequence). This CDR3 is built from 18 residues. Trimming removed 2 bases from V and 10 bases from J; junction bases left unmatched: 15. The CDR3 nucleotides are TGTGCCAGCAGCTTTGGCTTAGGCGGGACTAGCGGGGTATTAGAGCAGTTCTTC. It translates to CASSFGLGGTSGVLEQFF.

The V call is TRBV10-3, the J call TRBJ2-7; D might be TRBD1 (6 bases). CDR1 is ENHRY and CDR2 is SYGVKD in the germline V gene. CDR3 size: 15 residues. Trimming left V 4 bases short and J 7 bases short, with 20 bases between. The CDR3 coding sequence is TGTGCCATCAGTGCCCGTCCGGACAGACTGGTTGAGCAGTACTTC. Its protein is CAISARPDRLVEQYF.

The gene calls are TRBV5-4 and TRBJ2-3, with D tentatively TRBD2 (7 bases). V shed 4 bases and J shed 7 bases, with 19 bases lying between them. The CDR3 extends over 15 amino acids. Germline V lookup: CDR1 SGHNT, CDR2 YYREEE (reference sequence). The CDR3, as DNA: TGTGCCAGCAGCGTATACGGACTAGGGGGGAATACGCAGTATTTT. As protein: CASSVYGLGGNTQYF.

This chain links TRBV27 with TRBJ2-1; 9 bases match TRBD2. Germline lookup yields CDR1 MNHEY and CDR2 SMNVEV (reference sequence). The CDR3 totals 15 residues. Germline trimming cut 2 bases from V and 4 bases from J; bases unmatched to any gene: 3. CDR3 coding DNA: TGTGCCAGCAGTTTAACTAGCGGGTCTTACAATGAGCAGTTCTTC. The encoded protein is CASSLTSGSYNEQFF.

The CDR3 nucleotides read TGTGCCAGCAGCTTAATAGCGGGAGGGCCCTCGGGGGAGCTGTTTTTT. This translates into CASSLIAGGPSGELFF. The chain is built from TRBV7-6 and TRBJ2-2; 11 bases line up with TRBD2. The CDR3 is 16 amino acids. J was trimmed by 8 bases and V by 2 bases; bases with no gene match: 7. The germline gives CDR1 SGHVS, CDR2 FNYEAQ.

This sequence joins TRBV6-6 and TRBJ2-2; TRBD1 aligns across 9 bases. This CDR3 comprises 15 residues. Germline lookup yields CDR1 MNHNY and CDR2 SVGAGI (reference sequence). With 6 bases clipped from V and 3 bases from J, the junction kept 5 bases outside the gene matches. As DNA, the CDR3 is TGTGCCAGCAGATCCAGACAGGGGGACACCGGGGAGCTGTTTTTT. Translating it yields CASRSRQGDTGELFF.

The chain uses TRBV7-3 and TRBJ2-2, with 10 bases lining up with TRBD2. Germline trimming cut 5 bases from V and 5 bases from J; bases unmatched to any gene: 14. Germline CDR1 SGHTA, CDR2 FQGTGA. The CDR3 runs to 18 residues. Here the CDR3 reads CASSPRGAGGSGTGELFF. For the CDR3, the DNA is TGTGCCAGCAGCCCCCGGGGAGCGGGAGGGTCTGGGACCGGGGAGCTGTTTTTT.

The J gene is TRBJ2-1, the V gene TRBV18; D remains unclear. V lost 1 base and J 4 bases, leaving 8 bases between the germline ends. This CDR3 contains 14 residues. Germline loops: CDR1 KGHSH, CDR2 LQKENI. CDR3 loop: CASSPQEQYNEQFF. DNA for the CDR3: TGTGCCAGCTCACCACAGGAGCAGTACAATGAGCAGTTCTTC.

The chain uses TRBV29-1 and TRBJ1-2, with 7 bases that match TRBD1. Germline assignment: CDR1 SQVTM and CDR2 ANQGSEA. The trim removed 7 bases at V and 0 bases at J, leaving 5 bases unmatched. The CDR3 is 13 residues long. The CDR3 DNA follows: TGCAGCGGACGGACAGGTACTAACTATGGCTACACCTTC. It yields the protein CSGRTGTNYGYTF. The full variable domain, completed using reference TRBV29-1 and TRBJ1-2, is SAVISQKPSRDICQRGTSLTIQCQVDSQVTMMFWYRQQPGQSLTLIATANQGSEATYESGFVIDKFPISRPNLTFSTLTVSNMSPEDSSIYLCSGRTGTNYGYTFGSGTRLTVV.

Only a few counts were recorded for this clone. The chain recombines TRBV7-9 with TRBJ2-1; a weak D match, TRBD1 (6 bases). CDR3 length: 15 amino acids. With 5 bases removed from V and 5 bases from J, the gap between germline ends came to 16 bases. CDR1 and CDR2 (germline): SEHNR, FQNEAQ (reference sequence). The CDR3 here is CASSQLTGWDNEQFF. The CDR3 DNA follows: TGTGCCAGCAGCCAATTGACAGGTTGGGACAATGAGCAGTTCTTC. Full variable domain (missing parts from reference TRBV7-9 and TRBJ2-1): DTGVSQNPRHKITKRGQNVTFRCDPISEHNRLYWYRQTLGQGPEFLTYFQNEAQLEKSRLLSDRFSAERPKGSFSTLEIQRTEQGDSAMYLCASSQLTGWDNEQFFGPGTRLTVL.

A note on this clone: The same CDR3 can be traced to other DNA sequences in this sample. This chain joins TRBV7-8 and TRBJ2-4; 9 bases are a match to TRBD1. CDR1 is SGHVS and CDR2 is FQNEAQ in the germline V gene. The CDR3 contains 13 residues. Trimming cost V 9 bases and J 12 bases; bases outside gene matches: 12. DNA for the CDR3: TGTGCCAGTAGCCTCGACAGGGGGATGTATCAGTACTTC. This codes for CASSLDRGMYQYF.

The CDR3 loop reads CASSPPGRTGVTEAFF. In DNA, the CDR3 is TGTGCCAGCAGTCCCCCCGGGAGGACAGGGGTCACTGAAGCTTTCTTT. This sequence joins TRBV9 and TRBJ1-1; 9 bases map to TRBD1. The CDR3 totals 16 residues. Germline loops: CDR1 SGDLS, CDR2 YYNGEE. Germline trimming cut 5 bases from V and 4 bases from J; bases unmatched to any gene: 12.

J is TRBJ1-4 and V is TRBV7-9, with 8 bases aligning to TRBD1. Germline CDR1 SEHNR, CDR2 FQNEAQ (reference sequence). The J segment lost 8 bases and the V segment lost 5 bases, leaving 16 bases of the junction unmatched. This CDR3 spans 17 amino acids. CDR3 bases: TGTGCCAGCAGCCCGGATCCCAGGGGGCTTTTTCACGAAAAACTGTTTTTT. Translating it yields CASSPDPRGLFHEKLFF.

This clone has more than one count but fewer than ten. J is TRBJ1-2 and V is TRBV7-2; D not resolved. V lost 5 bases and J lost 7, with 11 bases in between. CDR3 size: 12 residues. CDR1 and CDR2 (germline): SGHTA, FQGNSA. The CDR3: CASSPNYVGYTF. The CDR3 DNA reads TGTGCCAGCAGCCCAAACTACGTTGGCTACACCTTC.

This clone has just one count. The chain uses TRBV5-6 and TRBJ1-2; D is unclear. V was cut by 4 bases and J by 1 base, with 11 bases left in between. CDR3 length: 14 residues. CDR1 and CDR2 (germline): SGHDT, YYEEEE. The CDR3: CASSLQGGNYGYTF. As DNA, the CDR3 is TGTGCCAGCAGCCTTCAAGGAGGTAACTATGGCTACACCTTC.